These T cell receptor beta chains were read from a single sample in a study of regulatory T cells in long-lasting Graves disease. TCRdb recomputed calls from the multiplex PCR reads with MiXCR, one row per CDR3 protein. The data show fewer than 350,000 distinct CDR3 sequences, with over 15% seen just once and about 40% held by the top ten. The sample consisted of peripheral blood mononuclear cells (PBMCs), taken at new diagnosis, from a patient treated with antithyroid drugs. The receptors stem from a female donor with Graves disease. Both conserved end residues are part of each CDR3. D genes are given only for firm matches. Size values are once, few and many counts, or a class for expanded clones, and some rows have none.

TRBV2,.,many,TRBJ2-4,TGTGCCAGCAGGGGCAGGGCGGAAAACATTCAGTACTTC,CASRGRAENIQYF
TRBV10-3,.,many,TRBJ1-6,TGTGCCATCGTGGCAGAGGATAGCTCACCCCTCCACTTT,CAIVAEDSSPLHF
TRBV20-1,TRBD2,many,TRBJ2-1,TGCAGTGCTAGAGATCGAAGCGGGAGGACTTACAATGAGCAGTTCTTC,CSARDRSGRTYNEQFF
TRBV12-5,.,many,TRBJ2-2,TGTGCTAGTGGTTTGAGGGTTATCCCCGGGGAGCTGTTTTTT,CASGLRVIPGELFF
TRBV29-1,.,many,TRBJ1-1,TGCAGCGTTGTGGCCAGGGTAGGGGCTGAAGCTTTCTTT,CSVVARVGAEAFF
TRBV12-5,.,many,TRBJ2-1,TGTGCTAGTCTTGGTTACAATGAGCAGTTCTTC,CASLGYNEQFF
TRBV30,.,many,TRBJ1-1,TGTGCCTCGGAAGGGGGCACTGAAGCTTTCTTT,CASEGGTEAFF
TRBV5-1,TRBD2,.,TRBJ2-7,TGCGCCAGCAGCTCGACTAGCGGCACCAGGGCTTCCGAGCAGTACTTC,CASSSTSGTRASEQYF
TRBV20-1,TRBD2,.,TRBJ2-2,TGCAGTGCTAGGTTAGCGGGAGGGAGCACCGGGGAGCTGTTTTTT,CSARLAGGSTGELFF
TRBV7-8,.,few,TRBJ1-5,TGTGCCAGCAGCTTAGGAGTTCAGCCCCAGCATTTT,CASSLGVQPQHF
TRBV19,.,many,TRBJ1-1,TGTGCCAGTAGTATTAAGCAGGGCAAGAACACTGAAGCTTTCTTT,CASSIKQGKNTEAFF
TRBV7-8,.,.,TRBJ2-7,TGTGCCAGCAGCTTAGCGGGGGGGCTAGCGGCCTACGAGCAGTACTTC,CASSLAGGLAAYEQYF
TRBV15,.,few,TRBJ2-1,TGTGCCACCGCAGTCGGGAGAAACTTTGAGCAGTTCTTC,CATAVGRNFEQFF
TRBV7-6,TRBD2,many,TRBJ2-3,TGTGCCAGCAGCATAATAGCGGGAGGGCTCACAGATACGCAGTATTTT,CASSIIAGGLTDTQYF
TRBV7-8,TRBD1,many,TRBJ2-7,TGTGCCAGCACAATACAGGGGGGACCCTACGAGCAGTACTTC,CASTIQGGPYEQYF
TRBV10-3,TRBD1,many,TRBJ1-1,TGTGCCATCAGTGAGGGAGACAGGGCGGCTGAAGCTTTCTTT,CAISEGDRAAEAFF
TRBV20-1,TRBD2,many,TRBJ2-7,TGCAGTGCTAGAGACCTGACGGGACTAGCGGGAGTACCGTCCTACGAGCAGTACTTC,CSARDLTGLAGVPSYEQYF
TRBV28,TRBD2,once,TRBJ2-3,TGTGCCAGCAGAGATACTCTGGCGGGAGGGCCCACAGATACGCAGTATTTT,CASRDTLAGGPTDTQYF
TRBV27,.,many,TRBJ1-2,TGTGCCAGCAGTCTCACCGGGACGTTCTATGGCTACACCTTC,CASSLTGTFYGYTF
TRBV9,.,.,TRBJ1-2,TGCGCCAGCAGCAACGGGCTGCTTGGGGATGGCCACACCTTC,CASSNGLLGDGHTF
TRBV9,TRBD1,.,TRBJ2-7,TGTGCCAGCAGTGCGCACGAGGGGACAGGGTCCTACGAGCAGTACTTC,CASSAHEGTGSYEQYF
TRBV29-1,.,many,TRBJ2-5,TGCAGCGTTGAACCGGGGTGGGGAGGAGAGACCCAGTACTTC,CSVEPGWGGETQYF
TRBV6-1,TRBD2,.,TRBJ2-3,TGTGCCAGCCTCCCGTTTTCATCGCGGGAGGGGCAAACAGATACGCAGTATTTT,CASLPFSSREGQTDTQYF
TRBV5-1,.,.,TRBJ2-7,TGCGCCAGCAGCCCGGCCAGGCCTACCTACGAGCAGTACTTC,CASSPARPTYEQYF
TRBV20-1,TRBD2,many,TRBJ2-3,TGCAGTGCTGGAGGACTAGCCGGGACTAGCACAGATACGCAGTATTTT,CSAGGLAGTSTDTQYF
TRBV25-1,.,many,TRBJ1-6,TGTGCCAGCAGTGAAGGGTGGGGTAATTCACCCCTCCACTTT,CASSEGWGNSPLHF
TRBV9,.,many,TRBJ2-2,TGTGCCAGCAGCGTCTCATCCGGTCAGACCGGGGAGCTGTTTTTT,CASSVSSGQTGELFF
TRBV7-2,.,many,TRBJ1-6,TGTGCCAGCAGCTTAGAACGGTTGGATTCACCCCTCCACTTT,CASSLERLDSPLHF
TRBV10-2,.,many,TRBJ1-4,TGCGCCAGCAGTGAGTGGGGGGGCGCGGGTGAAAAACTGTTTTTT,CASSEWGGAGEKLFF
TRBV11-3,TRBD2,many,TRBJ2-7,TGTGCCAGCAGCTTAGGAGGGACTAGCGGAGAGACCTACGAGCAGTACTTC,CASSLGGTSGETYEQYF
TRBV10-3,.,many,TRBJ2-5,TGTGCCACCACACAGGGTGGGGAAGAGACCCAGTACTTC,CATTQGGEETQYF
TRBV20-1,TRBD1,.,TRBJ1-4,TGCAGTGCTAGGGATCCGGGACAGATTAATGAAAAACTGTTTTTT,CSARDPGQINEKLFF
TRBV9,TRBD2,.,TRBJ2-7,TGTGCCAGCAGCGTAGAGGCGGGAGGCCCCTACGAGCAGTGCTTC,CASSVEAGGPYEQCF
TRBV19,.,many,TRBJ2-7,TGTGCCAGTAGTATAGGGTTCGACGGGGGCTACGAGCAGTACTTC,CASSIGFDGGYEQYF
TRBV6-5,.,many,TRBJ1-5,TGTGCCAGCAGTTACGGCAGGGGACGGCAGCCCCAGCATTTT,CASSYGRGRQPQHF
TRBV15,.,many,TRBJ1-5,TGTGCCACCAGCGTCCGCAATCAGCCCCAGCATTTT,CATSVRNQPQHF
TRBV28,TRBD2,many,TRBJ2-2,TGTGCCAGCAGTTTCCTCGGACTAGCTTCCACCGGGGAGCTGTTTTTT,CASSFLGLASTGELFF
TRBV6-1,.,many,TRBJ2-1,TGTGCCAGCAGGGCCCCCGGCTCCTACAATGAGCAGTTCTTC,CASRAPGSYNEQFF
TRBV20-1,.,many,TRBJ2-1,TGCAGTGCTAGGCCCTTGAGGGGAGTCGAAGCGGATGAGCAGTTCTTC,CSARPLRGVEADEQFF
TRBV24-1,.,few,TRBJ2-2,TGTGCCACCAGTGGAGGGAACACCGGGGAGCTGTTTTTT,CATSGGNTGELFF
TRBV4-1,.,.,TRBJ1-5,TGCGCCAGCAGCCAAGTCACCCTGATCGTTAAAGATCAGCCCCAGCATTTT,CASSQVTLIVKDQPQHF
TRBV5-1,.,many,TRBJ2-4,TGCGCCAGCAGCTTGGACGCCAAAAACATTCAGTACTTC,CASSLDAKNIQYF
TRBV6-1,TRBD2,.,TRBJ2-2,TGTGCCAGCAGCGTACTAGCGGGAAATTATAACACCGGGGAGCTGTTTTTT,CASSVLAGNYNTGELFF
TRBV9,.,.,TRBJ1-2,TGTGCCAGCAGCGTCGCCCTGGGAGGCTACACCTTC,CASSVALGGYTF
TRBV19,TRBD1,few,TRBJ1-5,TGTGCCAGTAGTAAACAGGGGGCAAGCAAAGGCAATCAGCCCCAGCATTTT,CASSKQGASKGNQPQHF
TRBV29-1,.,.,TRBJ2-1,TGCAGCGCGTCCACACAGGGGAGGGATGAGCAGTTCTTC,CSASTQGRDEQFF
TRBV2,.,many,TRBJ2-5,TGTGCCAGCAGTGAATTGAGTAGCCCAGAGACCCAGTACTTC,CASSELSSPETQYF
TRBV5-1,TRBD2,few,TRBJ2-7,TGCGCCAGCAGTTCGCCGGGACTAGCGGGAGGGATTATCCCTGACGAGCAGTACTTC,CASSSPGLAGGIIPDEQYF
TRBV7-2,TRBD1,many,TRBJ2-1,TGTGCCAGCAGCTTAGGGCGGCAGGGGGCGCGGAGTGAGCAGTTCTTC,CASSLGRQGARSEQFF
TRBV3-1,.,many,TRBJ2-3,TGTGCCAGCAGCCCGATGTCCTCTAGCACAGATACGCAGTATTTT,CASSPMSSSTDTQYF
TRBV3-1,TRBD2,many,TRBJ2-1,TGTGCCAGTAGCGACGGGACTAGTGAGTACAATGAGCAGTTCTTC,CASSDGTSEYNEQFF
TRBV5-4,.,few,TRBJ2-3,TGTGCCAGCGGCTTGACAGCATGGGATACGCAGTATTTT,CASGLTAWDTQYF
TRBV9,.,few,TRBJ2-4,TGTGCCAGCAGCGTAGAGAGGGGGGGCACGCGGGCGATTCAGTACTTC,CASSVERGGTRAIQYF
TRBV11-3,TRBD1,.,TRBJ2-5,TGTGCCAACAGCTTGATGACAGGGTTTGGAGAGACCCAGTACTTC,CANSLMTGFGETQYF